The 14 T cell receptor beta chains below were found in one sample sequenced in a study of post-analysis software for immune sequencing data. Overall study results and limits: TRBV segments more frequent in patients than in controls numbered five and included TRBV5-6, TRBV5-1 and TRBV20-1.

No antigens are known for them. The TCR beta cDNA libraries carried unique molecular identifiers. TCRdb analysed the PCR reads with MiXCR anew, one entry per CDR3 protein. Here the sample spans roughly 410,000 distinct CDR3 sequences, approximately 38% being singletons. Sequenced input: blood. These receptors were taken from a girl between 10 and 17 years old with multiple sclerosis.

This clonotype was observed a few times. The chain carries TRBV4-2 and TRBJ1-2; D not resolved. Germline values: CDR1 LGHNA, CDR2 YNFKEQ. The CDR3 is made up of 14 amino acids. Trimming pared 0 bases from V and 4 bases from J, leaving 9 bases between. This CDR3 reads CASSQDLGGYGYTF. CDR3 sequence (DNA): TGTGCCAGCAGCCAAGATTTAGGAGGCTATGGCTACACCTTC.

The rearrangement links TRBV15 to TRBJ2-3; TRBD2 aligns across 9 bases. J was trimmed by 2 bases and V by 2 bases; bases with no gene match: 11. The CDR3 totals 18 residues. Germline V lookup: CDR1 LNHNV, CDR2 YYDKDF (reference sequence). The CDR3 spells CATSRPGLASTATDTQYF. CDR3 nucleotides: TGTGCCACCAGCAGACCAGGACTAGCGAGTACAGCCACAGATACGCAGTATTTT.

The rearrangement uses TRBV11-2 and TRBJ2-7; possible D gene TRBD2, 5 bases. Germline assignment: CDR1 SGHAT and CDR2 FQNNGV. CDR3 length: 12 amino acids. Trimming removed 7 bases at V and 12 bases at J, with 19 bases between. The CDR3 DNA follows: TGTGCCAGCACCCACTATGGTCAGCGGTGGTACTTC. This sequence encodes CASTHYGQRWYF.

This sequence joins TRBV12-3 or TRBV12-4 and TRBJ2-5, with D perhaps matching TRBD1 or TRBD2 (6 bases each). The CDR3 length is 16 residues. Trimming took off 4 bases at V and 5 bases at J, with 20 bases between the two ends. The CDR3 spells CASSSRGGRGHETQYF. The DNA of the CDR3 is TGTGCCAGCAGTTCCCGAGGTGGGCGGGGACACGAGACCCAGTACTTC.

This chain connects TRBV4-3 to TRBJ2-5; D may be TRBD1 (6 bases). Trimming left V 0 bases short and J 5 bases short, with 16 bases between. The germline V gene has CDR1 LGHNA and CDR2 YSLEER. The CDR3 is 16 residues long. In nucleotides, the CDR3 is TGCGCCAGCAGCCAAGAACGGGCGCAGGGGCGCGAGACCCAGTACTTC. Amino acid sequence: CASSQERAQGRETQYF.

The genes are TRBV7-8 and TRBJ2-5; 12 bases agree with TRBD2. The CDR3 sequence is 16 residues long. Losses at the gene ends were 5 bases for V and 4 bases for J; bases not matched to a gene: 8. The germline gives CDR1 SGHVS, CDR2 FQNEAQ. The CDR3 loop is CASSVTLAGGRETQYF. The CDR3 DNA reads TGTGCCAGCAGCGTCACCCTAGCGGGGGGGAGAGAGACCCAGTACTTC.

The chain carries TRBV20-1 and TRBJ2-7, with D possibly being TRBD1 (6 bases). The J call may be incorrect, as the DNA end agrees better with TRBJ2-5. The CDR3 consists of 15 residues. The germline V gene encodes CDR1 DFQATT and CDR2 SNEGSKA (reference sequence). CDR3 amino acids: CSARLGHGLGGTQYF. In nucleotides, the CDR3 is TGCAGTGCTAGGCTGGGACACGGGCTAGGAGGGACCCAGTACTTC.

This chain links TRBV5-1 with TRBJ2-3; D call uncertain. V lost 0 bases and J 6 bases, leaving 14 bases between the germline ends. Germline V CDR1 and CDR2: SGHRS, YFSETQ. This CDR3 is built from 15 residues. CDR3 sequence (DNA): TGCGCCAGCAGCTTGGAGTCCAGCTTGGCGGATACGCAGTATTTT. Protein product: CASSLESSLADTQYF.

This chain connects TRBV12-3 or TRBV12-4 to TRBJ2-3, with 9 bases that match TRBD2. J lost 4 bases, V lost 6 bases, and 8 bases had no gene match. The CDR3 consists of 15 residues. CDR3 loop: CASSPSAGGADTQYF. CDR3 in DNA: TGTGCCAGCAGCCCTTCAGCGGGGGGCGCAGATACGCAGTATTTT.

The gene calls are TRBV5-1 and TRBJ2-7; D is possibly TRBD1 (7 bases). The CDR3 extends over 15 amino acids. V lost 2 bases, J lost 2 bases, and 14 bases lay in between. Per the germline V gene, CDR1 is SGHRS and CDR2 is YFSETQ. This CDR3 is CASSFGGQLTYEQYF. CDR3 bases: TGCGCCAGCAGCTTCGGGGGACAGTTAACCTACGAGCAGTACTTC.

This clonotype has more than one count but fewer than ten. The chain combines TRBV20-1 with TRBJ2-1, with 15 positions matching TRBD2. The CDR3 spans 18 residues. CDR1 is DFQATT, CDR2 SNEGSKA, per germline (reference sequence). Unmatched junction bases numbered 7, after V lost 0 bases and J lost 4 bases. DNA for the CDR3: TGCAGTGCTAGAGATCAGGGGACTAGCGGGGGGTATTACAATGAGCAGTTCTTC. It encodes CSARDQGTSGGYYNEQFF.

The rearrangement uses TRBV9 and TRBJ1-1; maybe TRBD1 (5 bases). V lost 4 bases to trimming and J lost 8 bases, with 21 bases between them. CDR1 is SGDLS, CDR2 YYNGEE, per germline. This CDR3 is built from 15 residues. The CDR3 DNA sequence: TGTGCCAGCAGCCCGCGAATGGGGGTTACGGACGAAGCTTTCTTT. This encodes CASSPRMGVTDEAFF.

Only a few counts were recorded for this clonotype. V and J are TRBV9 and TRBJ2-1; 9 bases align to TRBD2. The CDR3 has 16 amino acids. The germline CDR1 and CDR2 sequences are SGDLS and YYNGEE. V was clipped by 2 bases and J by 0 bases; unmatched bases: 3. CDR3 nucleotides: TGTGCCAGCAGCGTTCGTAGCGGGAGCTCCTACAATGAGCAGTTCTTC. Its translation: CASSVRSGSSYNEQFF. Supplemented by reference TRBV9 and TRBJ2-1, the full variable domain reads DSGVTQTPKHLITATGQRVTLRCSPRSGDLSVYWYQQSLDQGLQFLIQYYNGEERAKGNILERFSAQQFPDLHSELNLSSLELGDSALYFCASSVRSGSSYNEQFFGPGTRLTVL.

This chain links TRBV12-3 or TRBV12-4 with TRBJ1-1; the D is unclear. Between the trimmed V and J ends, which lost 4 bases and 2 bases, there was a span of 11 bases. CDR3 length: 14 residues. The DNA for the CDR3 is TGTGCCAGCAGTTCGGGCCAGAGTAACACTGAAGCTTTCTTT. As protein: CASSSGQSNTEAFF.